This TCR beta chain appears in the sequencing data of a study of blood T cell repertoires in COVID-19 (TCRdb year 2020). About the investigation overall: Collaborator samples came from the United States, Italy and Spain and covered acute and convalescent phases of COVID-19. The material from the prospective study consisted of cDNA or gDNA derived from T cells, B-cell-depleted T cells, or PBMCs. Deeply sampled blood TCRbeta repertoires from subjects exposed to, actively infected with, or recovered from COVID-19 were included in the dataset. The repertoires were released in a freely available public database intended as a resource for research on the immune response to SARS-CoV-2. Samples were obtained from the ongoing ImmuneRACE study (first 160 participants) and from some 1,200 subjects provided by 6 global collaborators. Nearly every sample came with metadata listing a de-identified subject ID, COVID-19 status, age in years and sex. Where available, HLA class I and class II types were obtained from metadata supplied by the sample provider rather than from assay-based typing.

TCRbeta CDR3 regions were amplified from genomic DNA by means of the immunoSEQ Assay, a bias-controlled multiplex PCR. For the original study's pipeline: Within the assay, amplification of reference gene primers was used to estimate how many nucleated cells each sample contained. Sequence reads were collapsed and filtered to measure the absolute abundance of every unique TCRbeta CDR3 rearrangement. For each sample, productive Simpson clonality was calculated by taking the square root of Simpson's diversity index across productive rearrangements. TCRdb limited this immuneACCESS table to in-frame rearrangements with V and J called. A share of clones is missing; checked studies link under half to unresolved V genes, and the rest is unexplained. The V and J calls and clone size were taken over from that table, and D and trimming were inferred from the DNA. For this sample there are around 77,000 clones; 85% to 90% appear just once. Approximately 5.5% of the sample is taken by the ten largest.

Worth noting for this clone: Its antigen is currently not known. Within one base of it there is no much larger clone, and no base qualities were kept.

Broad study findings and their caveats: The quantity of clinical and demographic metadata differed by source and by participant and was supplied without curation.

Each collaborating institution followed its own protocols to collect whole blood in K2EDTA tubes. For TCRbeta analysis, collaborator samples were shipped as frozen whole blood, as isolated PBMCs, or as DNA extracted from either sample type. V lost 4 bases and J lost 6 bases, and the count of bases not matched to a germline gene is 12. From the germline V gene (reference sequence), CDR1 is MNHEY and CDR2 is SMNVEV. Taken from cysteine to phenylalanine, the CDR3 has 15 residues. The kept DNA is CDR3 alone, 45 bases in frame from the first base. The V gene is TRBV27 and the J gene is TRBJ2-7; 7 of the junction bases match TRBD1. The sequence came from a man older than 75 with acute or convalescent COVID-19. The sequencing sample was made of peripheral blood. This receptor has the CDR3 CASSYEYRGRSEQYF. The DNA sequence is given as TGTGCCAGCAGTTACGAATACAGGGGACGTAGCGAGCAGTACTTC.